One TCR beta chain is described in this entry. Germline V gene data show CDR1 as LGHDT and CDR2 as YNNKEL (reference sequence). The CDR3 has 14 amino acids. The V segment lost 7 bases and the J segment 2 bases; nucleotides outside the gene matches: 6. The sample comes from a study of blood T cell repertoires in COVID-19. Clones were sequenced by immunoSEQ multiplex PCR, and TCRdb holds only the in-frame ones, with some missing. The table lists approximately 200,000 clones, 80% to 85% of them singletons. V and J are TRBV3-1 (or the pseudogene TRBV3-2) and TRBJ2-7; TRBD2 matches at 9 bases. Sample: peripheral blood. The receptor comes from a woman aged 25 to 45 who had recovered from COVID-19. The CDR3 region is CASTTSGPTYEQYF. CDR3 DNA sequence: TGTGCCAGCACCACTAGCGGGCCTACCTACGAGCAGTACTTC.